This T cell receptor beta chain was recorded in a study of blood T cell repertoires in COVID-19. Study-wide context: The cDNA or gDNA used as material had been derived from T cells, B-cell-depleted T cells, or PBMCs.

Authors' methods: Amplification from reference gene primers served as the basis for estimated nucleated cell counts. The assay was immunoSEQ multiplex PCR, and TCRdb's table has in-frame clones only and misses some. The DNA was the basis for D and trimming; V, J and clone size are from that table. In the table there are 200,000 to 250,000 clones, 84% of which are singletons. The V gene's germline CDR1 is SNHLY and CDR2 FYNNEI. There are 14 residues in the CDR3. V was cut by 3 bases and J by 0 bases, with 8 bases left in between. Specimen: peripheral blood. This receptor was obtained from a woman at least 80 years old with active or convalescent COVID-19. This chain connects TRBV2 to TRBJ1-2, with D perhaps TRBD1 (5 bases). The CDR3 coding sequence is TGTGCCAGCAGTGACTCGACAGCTAACTATGGCTACACCTTC. It encodes CASSDSTANYGYTF. The full variable domain, completed using reference TRBV2 and TRBJ1-2, is EPEVTQTPSHQVTQMGQEVILRCVPISNHLYFYWYRQILGQKVEFLVSFYNNEISEKSEIFDDQFSVERPDGSNFTLKIRSTKLEDSAMYFCASSDSTANYGYTFGSGTRLTVV.